Below, 9 T cell receptor beta chains from the same sample are listed, as sequenced in a study of T cells in Graves' hyperthyroidism and ophthalmopathy. Using RNA transcripts as the source, TCR beta CDR3 regions were amplified. A first-round RT-PCR of the TCR CDR3 used the HTBI primer set. TCRdb independently ran MiXCR on the multiplex PCR reads; one entry per CDR3 protein. The repertoire holds about 420,000 distinct CDR3 sequences, with around 14% as singletons. What was sequenced was blood. These receptors were obtained from a woman aged 18-29 years with Graves' hyperthyroidism.

V and J are TRBV5-4 and TRBJ1-2, with D hard to call. The V end lost 2 bases, the J end lost 5 bases, and 7 bases lay between the germline ends. This CDR3 region has 12 residues. CDR1 is SGHNT, CDR2 YYREEE, per germline (reference sequence). The CDR3 DNA reads as TGTGCCAGCAGCTTATTCCGATATGGCTACACCTTC. Translation: CASSLFRYGYTF. Full variable domain (remainder filled in from reference TRBV5-4 and TRBJ1-2): ETGVTQSPTHLIKTRGQQVTLRCSSQSGHNTVSWYQQALGQGPQFIFQYYREEENGRGNFPPRFSGLQFPNYSSELNVNALELDDSALYLCASSLFRYGYTFGSGTRLTVV.

This clonotype was found a few times. The chain joins TRBV5-4 to TRBJ2-2, with 7 bases fitting TRBD1. V was pared by 4 bases and J by 5 bases, with 8 bases of the junction left unmatched. The CDR3 is 15 residues long. The germline V gene encodes CDR1 SGHNT and CDR2 YYREEE (reference sequence). The CDR3 coding sequence is TGTGCCAGCAGCACGGACAGGCCTTGGACCGGGGAGCTGTTTTTT. Residues: CASSTDRPWTGELFF.

The rearrangement uses TRBV30 and TRBJ2-7, with TRBD1 identical over 8 bases. The length of the CDR3 is 13 residues. J lost 4 bases, V lost 2 bases, and 4 bases had no gene match. The germline V gene has CDR1 GTSNPN and CDR2 SVGIG (reference sequence). CDR3 coding DNA: TGTGCCTGGAGTCCTCAGGGGGCTTACGAGCAGTACTTC. Its translation is CAWSPQGAYEQYF.

This clonotype was recorded at least ten times. At one of its ends the junction is not consistent with the germline gene, which may arise from a read error. This chain links TRBV6-2 or TRBV6-3 with TRBJ1-5; possibly TRBD1 for D (6 bases). The CDR3 totals 17 residues. From germline, CDR1 is MNHEY and CDR2 SVGEGT. The CDR3 coding sequence is TGTGCCAGCAGCTACTCTTCGCGAGGGGGGGGCAATCAGCCCCAGCATTTT. This translates into CASSYSSRGGGNQPQHF.

This clonotype was seen at least ten times. The rearrangement joins TRBV12-3 or TRBV12-4 to TRBJ1-1; no reliable D call. V was clipped by 3 bases and J by 1 base, with 6 bases between them. The CDR3 consists of 13 residues. Here the CDR3 reads CASSFSTNTEAFF. The CDR3 nucleotides are TGTGCCAGCAGTTTTTCTACGAACACTGAAGCTTTCTTT.

The chain recombines TRBV30 with TRBJ2-1; perhaps D is TRBD1 or TRBD2 (6 bases each). Germline CDR1 reads GTSNPN; CDR2 reads SVGIG (reference sequence). The V and J ends lost 0 bases and 6 bases respectively, with 9 bases between them. This CDR3 has 13 amino acids. The CDR3 sequence is CAWSVSGANEQFF. The DNA of the CDR3 is TGTGCCTGGAGTGTATCGGGGGCCAATGAGCAGTTCTTC.

This clonotype was observed many times. The V and J genes are TRBV19 and TRBJ1-2; unclear D gene. The germline CDR1 and CDR2 sequences are LNHDA and SQIVND (reference sequence). There are 12 residues in the CDR3. V lost 7 bases and J lost 4, with 10 bases in between. The CDR3 DNA reads TGTGCCAGTACCCCCAGCGGCTATGGCTACACCTTC. Protein sequence: CASTPSGYGYTF.

This clonotype has a count of ten or more. The rearrangement links TRBV28 to TRBJ2-3; D ambiguous. The V gene's germline CDR1 is MDHEN and CDR2 SYDVKM. CDR3 length: 13 amino acids. V was cut by 3 bases and J by 4 bases, with 8 bases left in between. For the CDR3, the DNA is TGTGCCAGCAGTTTGCAGCCCGCAGATACGCAGTATTTT. Translation: CASSLQPADTQYF. Full variable domain (missing parts from reference TRBV28 and TRBJ2-3): DVKVTQSSRYLVKRTGEKVFLECVQDMDHENMFWYRQDPGLGLRLIYFSYDVKMKEKGDIPEGYSVSREKKERFSLILESASTNQTSMYLCASSLQPADTQYFGPGTRLTVL.

This clonotype showed up many times. This chain connects TRBV12-3 or TRBV12-4 to TRBJ1-1; possible D gene TRBD1, 5 bases. CDR3 length equals 15 residues. Trimming took off 2 bases at V and 2 bases at J, with 12 bases between the two ends. The CDR3 DNA follows: TGTGCCAGCAGTTTATCGCAGGGATCCAACACTGAAGCTTTCTTT. Translation gives CASSLSQGSNTEAFF.